The 32 T cell receptor beta chains in this list originate from one sample, sequenced in a study of T-cell reconstitution after alpha-beta-depleted transplantation in children. Preparing the TCRbeta library involved the use of unique molecular identifiers. TCRdb reprocessed the PCR reads with MiXCR, giving one entry per CDR3 protein. Here the sample spans a few hundred thousand distinct CDR3 sequences, roughly a tenth being singletons. The material sequenced was PBMCs, taken before TCRalphabeta/CD19-depleted stem cell transplant. These receptors were collected from a child in the first two years of life with acute myeloid leukemia, due to receive a stem cell transplant.

Many counts were recorded for this clonotype. Being one base from a much bigger clone, this may be a read error. The chain combines TRBV5-1 with TRBJ1-1, with TRBD1 matching 7 bases. The CDR3 covers 14 residues. V lost 2 bases and J lost 0; bases outside the gene matches: 1. The V gene's germline CDR1 is SGHRS and CDR2 YFSETQ. In DNA form, the CDR3 reads TGCGCCAGCAGCTTCGGGACAGTGAACACTGAAGCTTTCTTT. Translated: CASSFGTVNTEAFF.

The sample holds many counts of this clonotype. The J gene is TRBJ2-7, the V gene TRBV12-3 or TRBV12-4, with D perhaps matching TRBD2 (5 bases). Trimming left V 1 base short and J 3 bases short, with 16 bases between. This CDR3 is 16 amino acids long. The CDR3 DNA sequence: TGTGCCAGCAGTTTAGGGACCCGGTCAGGAGGCTACGAGCAGTACTTC. Its protein is CASSLGTRSGGYEQYF.

The V and J genes are TRBV27 and TRBJ1-1; a possible D gene is TRBD1 (6 bases). The germline gives CDR1 MNHEY, CDR2 SMNVEV (reference sequence). This CDR3 has 14 amino acids. The germline V and J ends were trimmed by 3 bases and 4 bases, with 12 bases remaining between them. The CDR3 DNA sequence: TGTGCCAGCAGTTTGACAGGACTTCCCACTGAAGCTTTCTTT. Amino acids: CASSLTGLPTEAFF.

At least ten counts were recorded for this clonotype. This chain links TRBV10-3 with TRBJ2-5; D possibly corresponds to TRBD1 (6 bases). Looked up from germline, CDR1 is ENHRY and CDR2 is SYGVKD. The CDR3 sequence is 12 residues long. The V end was cut by 7 bases, the J end by 1 base, with 7 bases between. The CDR3 sequence is CAIKDSQETQYF. The CDR3 DNA sequence: TGTGCCATCAAGGACAGCCAAGAGACCCAGTACTTC.

This clonotype was detected a few times. This chain uses TRBV30 with TRBJ2-7; 10 bases match TRBD1. The V gene's germline CDR1 is GTSNPN and CDR2 SVGIG (reference sequence). This CDR3 is 14 amino acids long. V was clipped by 3 bases and J by 3 bases; unmatched bases: 5. This chain's CDR3 is CAWRGQGINYEQYF. The CDR3 DNA is TGTGCCTGGAGGGGACAGGGGATAAACTACGAGCAGTACTTC.

The sample holds many counts of this clonotype. The chain carries TRBV5-4 and TRBJ1-4; a weak D match, TRBD1 (5 bases). V was trimmed by 4 bases and J by 8 bases, leaving 18 bases between them. CDR1 and CDR2 (germline): SGHNT, YYREEE (reference sequence). This CDR3 spans 15 amino acids. CDR3 nucleotides: TGTGCCAGCAGCCCGGGCGGGGGTCGAGGCGAAAAACTGTTTTTT. Its translation is CASSPGGGRGEKLFF.

This clonotype was seen repeatedly, ten times or more. The chain has TRBV20-1 and TRBJ2-1; D could derive from TRBD1 or TRBD2 (6 bases each). This CDR3 contains 13 residues. From germline, CDR1 is DFQATT and CDR2 SNEGSKA (reference sequence). The CDR3 region is CSTGTPGDNEQFF. The CDR3 region has the DNA TGCAGCACTGGGACTCCAGGGGACAATGAGCAGTTCTTC.

There are a few counts of this clonotype. The V and J genes are TRBV20-1 and TRBJ1-5; 10 bases line up with TRBD1. This CDR3 region has 14 residues. Germline V gives CDR1 DFQATT, CDR2 SNEGSKA (reference sequence). The CDR3 nucleotides are TGCAGCCTTCGACAGGGGGCTAGCAATCAGCCCCAGCATTTT. Protein: CSLRQGASNQPQHF.

This clonotype was seen many times. V usage is TRBV7-2 and J usage is TRBJ2-1; perhaps TRBD2 as D (5 bases). Trimming stripped 1 base from V and 3 bases from J, with 10 bases between. The CDR3 has 15 amino acids. Germline V gives CDR1 SGHTA, CDR2 FQGNSA. CDR3: CASSLDPGLYNEQFF. In nucleotides, the CDR3 is TGTGCCAGCAGCTTAGATCCTGGACTCTACAATGAGCAGTTCTTC.

Many counts were recorded for this clonotype. The chain employs TRBV11-2 and TRBJ2-7, with D perhaps TRBD2 (6 bases). Germline CDR1 is SGHAT and CDR2 is FQNNGV. Trimming pared 6 bases from V and 2 bases from J, leaving 14 bases between. This CDR3 has 14 amino acids. The CDR3 DNA sequence: TGTGCCAGCAGAGAGGGTAGCGGCACCTACGAGCAGTACTTC. Translated: CASREGSGTYEQYF. Complete variable domain (other parts from reference TRBV11-2 and TRBJ2-7): EAGVAQSPRYKIIEKRQSVAFWCNPISGHATLYWYQQILGQGPKLLIQFQNNGVVDDSQLPKDRFSAERLKGVDSTLKIQPAKLEDSAVYLCASREGSGTYEQYFGPGTRLTVT.

Many counts were recorded for this clonotype. The chain employs TRBV12-3 or TRBV12-4 and TRBJ1-1, with 8 bases fitting TRBD1. V trimming: 6 bases; J trimming: 4 bases; junction bases outside the gene matches: 7. The CDR3 contains 14 residues. CDR3 amino acids: CASSRTGPGTEAFF. The CDR3, as DNA: TGTGCCAGCAGCCGGACAGGGCCGGGCACTGAAGCTTTCTTT.

This clonotype was recorded many times. The chain joins TRBV5-1 to TRBJ2-3; D may correspond to TRBD1 or TRBD2 (5 bases each). V lost 0 bases and J lost 2, with 16 bases in between. This CDR3 spans 17 amino acids. Looked up from germline, CDR1 is SGHRS and CDR2 is YFSETQ. CDR3 in amino acids: CASSLEIRDLPTDTQYF. In nucleotides, the CDR3 is TGCGCCAGCAGCTTGGAGATTAGGGACCTCCCCACAGATACGCAGTATTTT.

The rearrangement links TRBV12-3 or TRBV12-4 to TRBJ1-1; D might be TRBD1 (5 bases). The CDR3 is 13 residues long. Trimming removed 7 bases from V and 4 bases from J, with 13 bases in between. CDR3 sequence (DNA): TGTGCCAGCACCAGGGTGGCAGGCACTGAAGCTTTCTTT. It translates to CASTRVAGTEAFF.

This clonotype was observed many times. In nucleotides, the CDR3 is TGTGCCAGCAGCCCAATGACAGCTTCTAGCACAGATACGCAGTATTTT. This codes for CASSPMTASSTDTQYF. The chain carries TRBV7-2 and TRBJ2-3, with D possibly being TRBD1 (5 bases). The CDR3 spans 16 residues. Between the trimmed V and J ends, which lost 5 bases and 0 bases, there was a span of 15 bases. Germline CDR1 is SGHTA and CDR2 is FQGNSA.

In its sample, this clonotype was seen once. Given a much more abundant clone one base away, this may be a read error. The V gene is TRBV7-2, the J gene TRBJ2-1; TRBD1 matches 9 bases. CDR1 SGHTA and CDR2 FQGNSA come from the germline V gene. This CDR3 has 14 amino acids. Here the CDR3 DNA reads TGTGCCAGCAGACCCCGACAGGGGGTCTATGAGCAGCTCTTC. Translated: CASRPRQGVYEQLF.

This clonotype was detected ten times or more. In nucleotides, the CDR3 is TGTGCCAGCAGCTTATCTTCCCAGAACACTGAAGCTTTCTTT. Amino acids: CASSLSSQNTEAFF. J is TRBJ1-1 and V is TRBV13; no clear D gene. Germline CDR1 and CDR2: PRHDT and FYEKMQ (reference sequence). Between the trimmed V and J ends, which lost 2 bases and 1 base, there was a span of 8 bases. The CDR3 length is 14 residues.

This clonotype was counted ten times or more. The chain links TRBV20-1 to TRBJ1-1, with 9 bases fitting TRBD1. The CDR3 is made up of 13 amino acids. V shed 5 bases, J shed 1 base, and the junction held 2 bases outside the gene matches. Germline-derived CDR1 and CDR2 are DFQATT and SNEGSKA (reference sequence). This CDR3 reads CSAPTGGNTEAFF. In nucleotides, the CDR3 is TGCAGTGCTCCGACAGGGGGGAACACTGAAGCTTTCTTT.

This clonotype was seen many times. This CDR3 reads CASNPGLATDNEQFF. The CDR3 DNA follows: TGTGCCAGCAACCCGGGACTAGCAACAGATAATGAGCAGTTCTTC. The chain employs TRBV2 and TRBJ2-1; 9 nucleotides line up with TRBD2. After removal of 7 bases from V and 7 bases from J, the junction contained 11 bases not matched to a gene. Germline-derived CDR1 and CDR2 are SNHLY and FYNNEI. This CDR3 has 15 amino acids.

The chain links TRBV4-2 to TRBJ2-1; the match to TRBD2 covers 14 bases. CDR3 length: 18 residues. CDR1 LGHNA and CDR2 YNFKEQ come from the germline V gene. Losses at the gene ends were 1 base for V and 7 bases for J; bases not matched to a gene: 9. CDR3 residues: CASSQVSTGTSGRNEQFF. For the CDR3, the DNA is TGTGCCAGCAGCCAAGTAAGCACCGGGACTAGCGGGAGAAATGAGCAGTTCTTC.

This clonotype was seen more than once but under ten times. The V call is TRBV6-1, the J call TRBJ1-1; 7 nucleotides agree with TRBD1. Germline trimming cut 6 bases from V and 4 bases from J; bases unmatched to any gene: 8. This CDR3 comprises 14 residues. Germline CDR1 MNHNS, CDR2 SASEGT. In DNA form, the CDR3 reads TGTGCCAGCAGGGTAGACAGGGATTTCACTGAAGCTTTCTTT. Amino acids: CASRVDRDFTEAFF.

The sample holds many counts of this clonotype. The chain carries TRBV29-1 and TRBJ1-1; unclear D gene. The CDR3 has 13 amino acids. The V gene's germline CDR1 is SQVTM and CDR2 ANQGSEA. Trimming left V 3 bases short and J 0 bases short, with 8 bases between. The DNA for the CDR3 is TGCAGCGTTGATACGGGCCTGAACACTGAAGCTTTCTTT. Its translation is CSVDTGLNTEAFF.

To note about this clonotype: This may stem from a read error, because a much larger clone lies one nucleotide away. J is TRBJ2-4 and V is TRBV2, with D possibly being TRBD1 or TRBD2 (5 bases each). The V gene's germline CDR1 is SNHLY and CDR2 FYNNEI. CDR3 length equals 15 residues. The CDR3 DNA sequence: TGTGCCAGCAGTGAGACAGCTCTAGCCAAAAACATTCGGTACTTC. Residues: CASSETALAKNIRYF.

This clonotype came up a few times. A read error may be the cause here, since a much bigger clone is one base away. The chain recombines TRBV7-2 with TRBJ1-1, with TRBD1 identical over 7 bases. This CDR3 has 14 amino acids. Trimming took 3 bases from V and 1 from J; bases not matched to a gene: 2. Germline V gene sequence: CDR1 SGHTA, CDR2 FQGNSA. The CDR3 DNA reads TGTGCCAGCAGCTTGACAGGGTCGAACACTGAAGCTTTCTTT. This sequence encodes CASSLTGSNTEAFF.

This clonotype was observed at least ten times. The V and J genes are TRBV12-3 or TRBV12-4 and TRBJ2-1; 14 nucleotides align to TRBD2. The V segment lost 5 bases and the J segment 8 bases; nucleotides outside the gene matches: 5. The CDR3 has 15 residues. CDR3 amino acids: CASSGGLAGADEQFF. DNA for the CDR3: TGTGCCAGCAGTGGGGGACTAGCGGGAGCGGATGAGCAGTTCTTC.

At least ten counts were recorded for this clonotype. CDR3 nucleotide sequence: TGTGCCAGCAAGACTAGCTTAGATTACGAGCAGTACTTC. Its protein product is CASKTSLDYEQYF. This chain joins TRBV27 and TRBJ2-7; 7 bases map to TRBD2. The germline V gene encodes CDR1 MNHEY and CDR2 SMNVEV (reference sequence). The CDR3 is 13 amino acids. J lost 4 bases, V lost 7 bases, and 7 bases had no gene match.

This clonotype was seen ten or more times. V gene TRBV7-2 combines with J gene TRBJ2-2; D is tentatively TRBD1 or TRBD2 (5 bases each). V gave up 5 bases and J gave up 0 bases, with 16 bases separating them. Germline CDR1 SGHTA, CDR2 FQGNSA. The CDR3 is 17 amino acids. CDR3 coding DNA: TGTGCCAGCAGCGATCCCACGGGACCTGCGAACACCGGGGAGCTGTTTTTT. Translation gives CASSDPTGPANTGELFF.

The J gene is TRBJ2-1, the V gene TRBV20-1, with 11 bases aligning to TRBD1. Germline V gives CDR1 DFQATT, CDR2 SNEGSKA (reference sequence). The CDR3 sequence is 14 residues long. With V trimmed by 6 bases and J by 8 bases, 9 bases remained unmatched. CDR3 sequence reads: CSAPGQGARDEQFF. CDR3 DNA sequence: TGCAGTGCCCCCGGACAGGGGGCGCGGGATGAGCAGTTCTTC.

This clonotype has at least ten counts. The J gene is TRBJ2-5, the V gene TRBV28; 8 bases fit TRBD1. The V segment lost 4 bases and the J segment 3 bases; nucleotides outside the gene matches: 4. Germline CDR1 MDHEN, CDR2 SYDVKM. The CDR3 covers 14 residues. The CDR3 reads CASSSQGGEETQYF. CDR3 coding DNA: TGTGCCAGCAGTTCACAGGGGGGAGAAGAGACCCAGTACTTC. The full variable domain, completed using reference TRBV28 and TRBJ2-5, is DVKVTQSSRYLVKRTGEKVFLECVQDMDHENMFWYRQDPGLGLRLIYFSYDVKMKEKGDIPEGYSVSREKKERFSLILESASTNQTSMYLCASSSQGGEETQYFGPGTRLLVL.

This clonotype occurred many times. CDR3 DNA sequence: TGTGCCAGCAGTCCCCGTGGGCGGATCACTGAAGCTTTCTTT. Translated: CASSPRGRITEAFF. This rearrangement joins TRBV27 to TRBJ1-1; no clear D. Germline V gene lookup returns CDR1 MNHEY and CDR2 SMNVEV (reference sequence). V lost 5 bases and J lost 4, with 14 bases in between. This CDR3 has 14 amino acids.

This clonotype was seen ten or more times. This chain joins TRBV5-1 and TRBJ2-5; the match to TRBD2 covers 8 bases. The CDR3 contains 15 residues. CDR1 is SGHRS, CDR2 YFSETQ, per germline. The J segment lost 0 bases and the V segment lost 1 base, leaving 2 bases of the junction unmatched. CDR3 residues: CASSLLLADQETQYF. DNA for the CDR3: TGCGCCAGCAGCTTGCTACTAGCGGACCAAGAGACCCAGTACTTC.

This clonotype has at least ten counts. This rearrangement joins TRBV6-5 to TRBJ1-4, with D hard to call. Trimming removed 5 bases at V and 8 bases at J, with 9 bases between. The CDR3 covers 12 residues. Looked up from germline, CDR1 is MNHEY and CDR2 is SVGAGI. DNA of the CDR3: TGTGCCAGCAGTACCGGGTCCGAAAAACTGTTTTTT. This sequence encodes CASSTGSEKLFF.

This rearrangement joins TRBV28 to TRBJ2-7; 13 nucleotides line up with TRBD2. J lost 4 bases, V lost 6 bases, and 12 bases had no gene match. CDR1 is MDHEN, CDR2 SYDVKM, per germline. The CDR3 has 17 amino acids. In DNA form, the CDR3 reads TGTGCCAGCAGATCCTCATCGACTAGCGGGAGGAAATACGAGCAGTACTTC. Protein sequence: CASRSSSTSGRKYEQYF.